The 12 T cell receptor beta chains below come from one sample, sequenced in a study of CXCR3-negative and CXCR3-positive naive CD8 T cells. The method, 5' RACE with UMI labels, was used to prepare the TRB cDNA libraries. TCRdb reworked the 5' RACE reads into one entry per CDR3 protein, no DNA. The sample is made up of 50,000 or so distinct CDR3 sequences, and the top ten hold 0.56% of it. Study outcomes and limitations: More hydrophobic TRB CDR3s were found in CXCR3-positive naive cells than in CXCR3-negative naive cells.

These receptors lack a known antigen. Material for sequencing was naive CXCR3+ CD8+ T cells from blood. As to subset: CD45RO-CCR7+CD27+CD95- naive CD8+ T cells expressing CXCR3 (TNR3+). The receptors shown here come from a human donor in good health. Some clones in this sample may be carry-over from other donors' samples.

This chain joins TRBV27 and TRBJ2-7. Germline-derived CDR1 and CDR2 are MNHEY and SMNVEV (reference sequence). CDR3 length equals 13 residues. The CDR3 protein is CASSLSPNYEQYF.

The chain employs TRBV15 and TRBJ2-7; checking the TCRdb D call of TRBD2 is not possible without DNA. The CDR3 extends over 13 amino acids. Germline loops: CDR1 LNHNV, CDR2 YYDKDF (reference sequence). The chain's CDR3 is CATSRGGYYEQYF.

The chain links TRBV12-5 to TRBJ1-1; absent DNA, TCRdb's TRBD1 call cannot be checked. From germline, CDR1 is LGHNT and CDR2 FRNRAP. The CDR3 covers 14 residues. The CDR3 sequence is CASEWAGGEAEAFF.

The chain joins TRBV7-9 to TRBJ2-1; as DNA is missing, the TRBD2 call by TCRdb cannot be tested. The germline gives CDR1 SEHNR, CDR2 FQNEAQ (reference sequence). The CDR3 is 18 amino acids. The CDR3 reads CASSESNADLGRVDEQFF.

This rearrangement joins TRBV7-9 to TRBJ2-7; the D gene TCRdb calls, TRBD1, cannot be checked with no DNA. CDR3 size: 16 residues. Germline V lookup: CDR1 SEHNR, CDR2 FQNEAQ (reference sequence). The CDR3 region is CASSPTGALSSYEQYF. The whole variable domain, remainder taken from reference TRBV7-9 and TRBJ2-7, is DTGVSQNPRHKITKRGQNVTFRCDPISEHNRLYWYRQTLGQGPEFLTYFQNEAQLEKSRLLSDRFSAERPKGSFSTLEIQRTEQGDSAMYLCASSPTGALSSYEQYFGPGTRLTVT.

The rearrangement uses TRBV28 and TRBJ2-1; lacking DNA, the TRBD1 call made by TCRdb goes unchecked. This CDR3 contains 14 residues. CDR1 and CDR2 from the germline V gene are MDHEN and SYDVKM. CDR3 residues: CASSFPGTADEQFF. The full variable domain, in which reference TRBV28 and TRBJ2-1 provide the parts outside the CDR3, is DVKVTQSSRYLVKRTGEKVFLECVQDMDHENMFWYRQDPGLGLRLIYFSYDVKMKEKGDIPEGYSVSREKKERFSLILESASTNQTSMYLCASSFPGTADEQFFGPGTRLTVL.

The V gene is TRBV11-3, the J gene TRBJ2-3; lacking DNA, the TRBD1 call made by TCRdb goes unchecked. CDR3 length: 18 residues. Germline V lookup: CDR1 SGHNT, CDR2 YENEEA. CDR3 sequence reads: CASSLQGRDRPATDTQYF.

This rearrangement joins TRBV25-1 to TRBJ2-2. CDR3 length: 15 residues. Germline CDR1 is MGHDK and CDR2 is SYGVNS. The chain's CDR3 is CASRVQDANTGELFF.

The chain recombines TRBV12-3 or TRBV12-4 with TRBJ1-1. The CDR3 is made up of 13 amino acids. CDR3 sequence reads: CASSEVLNTEAFF.

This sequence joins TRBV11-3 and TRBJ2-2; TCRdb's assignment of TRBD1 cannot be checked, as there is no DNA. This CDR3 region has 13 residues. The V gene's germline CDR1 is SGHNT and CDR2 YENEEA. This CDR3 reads CASREQGSGELFF.

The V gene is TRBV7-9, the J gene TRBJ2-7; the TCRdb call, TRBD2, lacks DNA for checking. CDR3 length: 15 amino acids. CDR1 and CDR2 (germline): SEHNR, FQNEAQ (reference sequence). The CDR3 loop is CASSSTDREGDEQYF.

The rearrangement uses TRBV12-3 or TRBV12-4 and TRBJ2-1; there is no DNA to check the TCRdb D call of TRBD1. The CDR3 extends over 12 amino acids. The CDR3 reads CASSPDRVEQFF.